This T cell receptor beta chain was obtained from a study of cytomegalovirus exposure and HLA in healthy donors (dated by TCRdb to about 2017). Study-wide context: In an earlier analysis of approximately 500 of the donors, about 260 Gb of sequence data and approximately 100 million unique TCR beta sequences from about 179 million T cells were reported. An early release that covered approximately 600 HLA-typed donors contained approximately 300 gigabases of sequencing data and tens of millions of unique TCR sequences. Among the roughly 370 genotyped donors, approximately 76% belonged to the genetic ancestry cluster associated with self-reported Caucasian donors. The study aimed to test whether signatures of past pathogen exposure could be identified by cataloging public T cell receptors. Using immunosequencing, the study profiled T cell repertoires from 666 subjects and related those repertoires to cytomegalovirus serostatus. A separate validation cohort of 100 to 150 different subjects was used in addition to the 666-subject first cohort. To predict cytomegalovirus infection status, the study combined high-throughput TCR immunosequencing, statistical association of individual TCRs with disease status, and machine learning. A later analysis re-examined previously published TCR beta repertoires from several hundred donors and added high-resolution HLA genotyping to investigate patterns of TCR occurrence. Rather than using new phenotypic data, the later analysis identified candidate immune exposures from TCR beta sequences and from how often those sequences occurred across donors. An earlier analysis of approximately 630 of the donors applied high-throughput TCR beta sequencing to assess whether each TCR beta V gene segment acted as functional or pseudogenic. Donor age, sex, ethnicity and CMV serostatus were compiled alongside the repertoire data. A later genetic analysis took genome-wide SNP genotypes for about three fifths of the 666 donors and used that subset as a discovery cohort. All discovery cohort repertoires had been generated on a single sequencing platform. Class I and class II HLA loci were covered by the typing at four-digit resolution. The number of typed donors differed by locus: 629-630 for A, B, C, DRB1 and DQB1; some 500 for DQA1; 600 to 610 for DPA1; and some 450 for DPB1. Several DR-DQ haplotypes were handled as single units for association and clustering, since linkage in the cohort was strong. Among about 400 genotyped donors of the cohort, an average of about 220,000 unique TCR beta nucleotide sequences was sequenced per donor, of which about 18% were non-productive.

Its CDR3 holds 15 amino acids, cysteine through phenylalanine. Only the CDR3 DNA is retained, 45 bases long and in frame from the first base. CDR1 is given as SGDLS and CDR2 as YYNGEE, both from the germline V gene. V sheds 3 bases and J sheds 3 bases, leaving 16 bases between their ends. Overall study outcomes, separate from this receptor: A few of the identified cytomegalovirus-associated TCR beta chains were confirmed in vitro to be specific for cytomegalovirus antigens. Linkage disequilibrium might explain the correlated functional status among segregating V segments, but an unknown experimental factor could not be ruled out. Only TCR beta chains were sequenced in this cohort, and the absence of alpha or paired-chain data limited detectable features. A total of 150 to 200 TCR beta chains were listed by the study as associated with cytomegalovirus. In a later analysis, HLA-associated TCR beta chains showed more clonal expansion and lower generation probabilities than non-associated chains that were equally common. In an earlier analysis of some 500 of the donors, most TCR beta V segments appeared in productive rearrangements about 87% or about 30% of the time, broadly matching IMGT annotations. Assigning TCR associations to individual alleles was difficult when HLA alleles, especially DR and DQ, strongly co-occurred. A further reported finding was that TCR beta sequences accurately predicted the HLA-A and HLA-B alleles for most subjects in the first cohort. Several of the top co-occurrence clusters appeared to be linked to parvovirus B19, influenza, CMV and Epstein-Barr virus, according to a later analysis. Most TCR sequences were seen in very few donors, while some public TCRs were found in many individuals. A later genetic analysis reported fewer N-insertions in productive TCRs among donors in an Asian-associated ancestry cluster than the roughly 700-donor mean. According to the authors, the approach could potentially be generalized to other disease states and immunological phenotypes. In a later genetic analysis, a missense DCLRE1C variant was associated with V-gene and J-gene trimming of TCR beta chains, and the association was replicated in an independent cohort. A later analysis found that most CMV-associated TCR beta chains appeared HLA-restricted, with HLA associations seemingly driven largely by CMV exposure. Because counts were too low, seventeen rarely observed V segments, including chromosome 9 orphons, were left out of the earlier analysis of a few hundred of the donors. Some IMGT-functional V segments, including TRBV6-2 and TRBV6-3, could not be told apart with the 87-base-pair reads, so those segments were excluded. According to a later analysis, TCR association rates differed among HLA loci, with DRB1 alleles showing the most associated TCRs and HLA-C alleles showing the fewest. Specific HLA alleles were associated with 18,000 or so TCR beta sequences at a false discovery rate of 0.05 in a later analysis. In both the original and validation cohorts, the classifier was reported to diagnose cytomegalovirus status with high specificity and sensitivity. CMV serostatus was the only immune exposure information available for the cohort. Presence/absence analyses assumed roughly uniform sequencing depth across donors, an assumption that may not hold. The sequencing pipeline was judged likely to have produced a cluster of highly shared sequence variants as a technical artifact. Because HLA typing was missing for some donors at each locus, association tests included only the typed subset.

The cohort consisted of 666 healthy bone marrow donors. Cohort members were all nominally healthy when sampled, although unrecorded immune exposures were likely present. The donor tested CMV seronegative and was one of the 352 seronegative cohort members. Each donor provided a peripheral blood sample, and peripheral blood mononuclear cells were used for TCR beta sequencing. Genomic DNA extraction from the blood cell samples was performed with the Qiagen DNeasy Blood Extraction Kit. Points on this clone: Its antigen remains unidentified. The record has no base qualities; no much larger clone is one base away.

Library preparation employed the immunoSEQ multiplex PCR assay. For the multiplex PCR, a mixture combining 60 forward primers for TCR Vbeta segments and 13 reverse primers for TCR Jbeta segments was used. A multiplex PCR assay on genomic DNA amplified the CDR3 region of rearranged TCR beta genes. Amplified TCR beta libraries were sequenced as 87-base-pair reads on the Illumina HiSeq System. On the study's bioinformatics: In a later analysis, roughly 80 million unique TCR beta chains were counted across the 650 to 750 repertoires, and roughly 10 million of these chains were shared by at least two donors. To remove PCR and sequencing errors, raw reads were error-corrected and collapsed into unique sequences using a nearest-neighbor algorithm that merged closely related sequences. To assign V, D and J gene segments, CDR3 sequences were aligned to IMGT reference sequences. For a sequence to be retained, a match of at least six nucleotides was required to both a V gene segment and a J gene segment. Rearrangements were classified as productive when the CDR3 lacked stop codons and remained in frame with V and J, and all other rearrangements were classified as non-productive. CDR3 was defined according to IMGT convention as the region running from the second conserved V-encoded cysteine to the conserved J-encoded phenylalanine. In an earlier analysis of approximately 500 of the donors, sequences lacking an unambiguous match to a single V gene segment were excluded. An earlier analysis of several hundred of the donors called V segments functional above 56.7% productive rearrangements and segregating when the between-donor standard deviation exceeded 5%. To diagnose cytomegalovirus status from the catalog of TCR beta chain sequences, a statistical classification framework was built. V and J gene assignment, in a later analysis, came from comparing TCR nucleotide sequences with IMGT/GENE-DB human TR gene sequences. In a later analysis, CDR3 sequences and most-parsimonious VDJ recombination scenarios were assigned using the TCRdist pipeline. In a later analysis, each TCR beta chain was defined by its CDR3 amino acid sequence together with its V-gene family, and reads lacking a unique V-gene family were excluded. A later analysis removed 592 highly shared, low-generation-probability nucleotide sequences to deal with suspected cross-contamination and a sequencing artifact. In a later analysis, a clonal expansion index was calculated for each public chain from normalized within-repertoire ranks of inferred template counts. In a later analysis, generation probabilities were computed using a VDJ recombination model fitted to out-of-frame rearrangements, and the results were checked against IGoR. In a later analysis, TCR-TCR, TCR-HLA and TCR-CMV co-occurrence was scored with hypergeometric tests, and a repertoire-size bias correction was applied to TCR pairs. To estimate false discovery rates, a later analysis permuted the HLA or CMV assignments 20 times. In a later analysis, co-occurring TCRs were grouped using DBSCAN, with TCRdist sequence similarity added in when clustering inside HLA-allele-positive subsets. Co-occurrence clustering excluded repertoires with fewer than 30,000 or more than 120,000 public chains, plus five with anomalous nucleotide sharing. TCRdb took this table from immuneACCESS and kept in-frame rearrangements with V and J called. Such tables lack part of the clones; where checked against another copy, unresolved V genes explain under half of the gap, and the rest is unexplained. That table supplies the V and J calls and clone size; D and trimming were determined from the DNA. The sample data list under 250,000 clones, and approximately 80% of these were observed just once. The ten most abundant clones make up 3.5% to 4% of the sample.

What was sequenced was PBMCs. The receptor comes from a male donor in good health and CMV-seronegative. In this chain, TRBV9 is recombined with TRBJ2-7, and possibly TRBD1, on 7 matching bases. The nucleotides read TGTGCCAGCAGCGAGGGGGGACCAGGGGGCTACGAGCAGTACTTC. Its protein product is CASSEGGPGGYEQYF.